This T cell receptor beta chain originates from a study (dated by TCRdb to the mid-2010s). Study-level background: The study tested whether tumor-infiltrating Tregs in breast cancer are recruited from blood Tregs or converted in situ from other CD4+ T cell subsets.

Paper-wide results and their limitations: Tumor memory CD4+ T cell TCR gene usage clustered with blood and lymph node memory CD4+ cells and lymph node naive CD4+ cells. Validation in the larger cohort was restricted to a single TCR beta V-J rearrangement rather than whole repertoires. The greatest overlap of tumor-infiltrating Treg TCR alpha and beta sequences was observed with tumor naive CD4+ T cells, followed by blood naive CD4+ T cells.

This clonotype was found a few times. Which antigen it targets is not known. Base qualities are not provided; no much larger clone lies one nucleotide away. Cells that were CD4+CD25+CD127-/low were the ones isolated as Tregs. Tregs, naive and memory CD4+ T cells from tumor, blood and ipsilateral draining lymph nodes of about 5 breast cancer patients underwent full-length TCR alpha and beta sequencing. Tumor tissue, along with lymph nodes from ipsilateral axillary dissection, was perfused with PBS, minced, and then digested using collagenase I and hyaluronidase. FACS confirmed that the sorted cell populations were more than 90% pure. Full-length TCR variable regions were amplified by 5' RACE PCR with constant-region reverse primers, and semi-nested PCR with Nested Universal Primer A was subsequently performed. Using the ReliaPrep RNA Cell Miniprep System, total RNA was extracted, and the SMARTer RACE 5'/3' Kit was then used to reverse transcribe the RNA into 5'RACE-ready cDNA. Multiplex adaptors were used to barcode full-length TCR alpha and beta libraries, and the barcoded libraries were sequenced on an Illumina MiSeq. In the original analysis: For each of nine subset-tissue groups, sequencing data from the five patients were combined, and the groups were compared by unsupervised clustering of TCR gene usage. Repertoire similarity was calculated with the Morisita-Horn index, weighting shared sequences by their contribution to each repertoire. TCRdb cleaned the public reads at Q25 with fastp, built clones with MiXCR and kept in-frame beta chains. Entries are consolidated by CDR3 protein sequence, retaining the most common genes and DNA. The V and J calls shown here were made by TCRdb, not taken from the authors' results. Across this sample there are approximately 60,000 distinct CDR3 sequences, with 20% seen only once. Of the sample, 2.5% to 4% is held by the ten largest clones.

The receptor was isolated from a female donor with breast cancer. The material sequenced was tumor-infiltrating Tregs sorted from the breast tumor.

The base sequence is TGTGCCAGCAGGGTGGGGTCCGGGACCACTGAAGCTTTCTTT. The encoded protein is CASRVGSGTTEAFF. The chain couples TRBV5-6 to TRBJ1-1, and TRBD1 may be the D gene, going by 5 matching bases. The CDR3, from cysteine to phenylalanine, totals 14 residues. Only the CDR3 part of the read is kept: 42 bases, read in frame from the first base. The germline V gene specifies SGHDT as CDR1 and YYEEEE as CDR2. V is clipped by 5 bases and J by 4 bases, and the sequence between their germline boundaries is 15 bases long.